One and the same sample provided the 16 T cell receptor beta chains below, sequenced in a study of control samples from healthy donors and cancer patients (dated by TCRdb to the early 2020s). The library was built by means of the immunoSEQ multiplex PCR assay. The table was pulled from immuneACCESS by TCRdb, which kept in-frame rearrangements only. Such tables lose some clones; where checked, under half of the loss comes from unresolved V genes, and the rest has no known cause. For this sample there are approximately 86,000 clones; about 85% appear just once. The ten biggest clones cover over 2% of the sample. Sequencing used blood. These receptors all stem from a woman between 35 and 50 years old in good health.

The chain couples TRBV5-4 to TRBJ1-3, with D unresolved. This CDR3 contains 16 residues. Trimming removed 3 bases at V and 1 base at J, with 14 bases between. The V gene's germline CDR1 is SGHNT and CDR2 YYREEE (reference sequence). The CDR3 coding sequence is TGTGCCAGCAGCTCCCGGTCTAGTCTTTCTGGAAACACCATATATTTT. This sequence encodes CASSSRSSLSGNTIYF.

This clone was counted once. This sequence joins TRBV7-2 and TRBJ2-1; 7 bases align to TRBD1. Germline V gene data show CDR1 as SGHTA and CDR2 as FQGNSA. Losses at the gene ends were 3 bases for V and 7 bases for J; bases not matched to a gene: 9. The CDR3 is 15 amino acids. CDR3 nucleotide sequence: TGTGCCAGCAGCTTGGGCCGACAGGGTTGGAATGAGCAGTTCTTC. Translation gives CASSLGRQGWNEQFF.

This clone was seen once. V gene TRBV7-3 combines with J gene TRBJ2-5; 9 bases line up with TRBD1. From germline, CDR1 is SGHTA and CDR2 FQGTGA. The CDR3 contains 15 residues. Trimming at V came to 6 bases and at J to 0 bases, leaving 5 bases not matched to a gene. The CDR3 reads CASSSGQGHQETQYF. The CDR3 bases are TGTGCCAGCAGTTCGGGACAGGGCCACCAAGAGACCCAGTACTTC.

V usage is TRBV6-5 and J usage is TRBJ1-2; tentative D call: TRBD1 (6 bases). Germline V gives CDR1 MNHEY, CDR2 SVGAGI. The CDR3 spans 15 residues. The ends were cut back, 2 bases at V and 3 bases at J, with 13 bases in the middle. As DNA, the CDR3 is TGTGCCAGCAGTTACGCGAAAGGACAGTACTATGGCTACACCTTC. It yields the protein CASSYAKGQYYGYTF.

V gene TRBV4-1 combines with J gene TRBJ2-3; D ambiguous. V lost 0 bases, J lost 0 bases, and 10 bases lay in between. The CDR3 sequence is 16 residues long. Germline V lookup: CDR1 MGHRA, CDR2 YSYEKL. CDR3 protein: CASSQDGWGSTDTQYF. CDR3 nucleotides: TGCGCCAGCAGCCAAGATGGATGGGGAAGCACAGATACGCAGTATTTT.

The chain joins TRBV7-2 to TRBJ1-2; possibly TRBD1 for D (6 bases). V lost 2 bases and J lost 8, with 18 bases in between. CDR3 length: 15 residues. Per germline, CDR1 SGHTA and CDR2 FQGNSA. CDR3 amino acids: CASSLILFGGRGYTF. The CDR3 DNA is TGTGCCAGCAGCTTAATTTTGTTTGGGGGGCGGGGCTACACCTTC. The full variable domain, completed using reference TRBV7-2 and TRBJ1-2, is GAGVSQSPSNKVTEKGKDVELRCDPISGHTALYWYRQSLGQGLEFLIYFQGNSAPDKSGLPSDRFSAERTGGSVSTLTIQRTQQEDSAVYLCASSLILFGGRGYTFGSGTRLTVV.

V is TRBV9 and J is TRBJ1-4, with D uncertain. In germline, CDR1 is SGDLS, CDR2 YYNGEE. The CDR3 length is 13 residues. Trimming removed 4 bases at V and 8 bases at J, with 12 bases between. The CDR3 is CASSRLNGEKLFF. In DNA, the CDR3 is TGTGCCAGCAGCCGCCTGAACGGAGAAAAACTGTTTTTT.

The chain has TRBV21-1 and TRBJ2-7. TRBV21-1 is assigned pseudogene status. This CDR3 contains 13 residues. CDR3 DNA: TGTGCCGCCCCGACTCTGGGGGATTACGAGCAGTACTTC. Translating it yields CAAPTLGDYEQYF.

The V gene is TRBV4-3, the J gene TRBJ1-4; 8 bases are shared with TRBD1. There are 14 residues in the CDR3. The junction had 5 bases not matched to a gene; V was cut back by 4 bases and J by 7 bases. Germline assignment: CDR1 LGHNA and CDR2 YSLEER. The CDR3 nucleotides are TGCGCCAGCAGCCCTGACAGGGGCACTGAAAAACTGTTTTTT. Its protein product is CASSPDRGTEKLFF.

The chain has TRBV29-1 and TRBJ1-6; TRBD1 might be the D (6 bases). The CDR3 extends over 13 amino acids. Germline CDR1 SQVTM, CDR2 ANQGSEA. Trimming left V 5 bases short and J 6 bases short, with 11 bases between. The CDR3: CSVTQGFNSPLHF. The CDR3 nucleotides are TGCAGCGTTACCCAGGGGTTTAATTCACCCCTCCACTTT.

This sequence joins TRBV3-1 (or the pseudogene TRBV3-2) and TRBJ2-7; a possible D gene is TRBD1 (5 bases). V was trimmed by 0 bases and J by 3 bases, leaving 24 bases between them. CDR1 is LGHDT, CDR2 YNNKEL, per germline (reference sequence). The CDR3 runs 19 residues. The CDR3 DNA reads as TGTGCCAGCAGCCAAGATGTCTGTGGGTCAGGGCCCCCTGGCTACGAGCAGTACTTC. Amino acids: CASSQDVCGSGPPGYEQYF.

In nucleotides, the CDR3 is TGTGCCTGGAGAGGGGTGGGGGGCACTGAAGCTTTCTTT. Amino acid sequence: CAWRGVGGTEAFF. The rearrangement joins TRBV30 to TRBJ1-1, with D possibly matching TRBD1 (5 bases). The germline V and J ends were trimmed by 3 bases and 4 bases, with 12 bases remaining between them. The CDR3 totals 13 residues. Germline lookup yields CDR1 GTSNPN and CDR2 SVGIG (reference sequence). The full variable domain, rest sourced from reference TRBV30 and TRBJ1-1, is SQTIHQWPATLVQPVGSPLSLECTVEGTSNPNLYWYRQAAGRGLQLLFYSVGIGQISSEVPQNLSASRPQDRQFILSSKKLLLSDSGFYLCAWRGVGGTEAFFGQGTRLTVV.

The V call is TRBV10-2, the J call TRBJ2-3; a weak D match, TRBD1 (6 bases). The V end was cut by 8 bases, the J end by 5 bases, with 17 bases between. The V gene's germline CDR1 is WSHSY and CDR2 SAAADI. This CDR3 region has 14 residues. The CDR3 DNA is TGCGCCAGCGGAACAGGGAGTGCAGGAGATACGCAGTATTTT. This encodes CASGTGSAGDTQYF.

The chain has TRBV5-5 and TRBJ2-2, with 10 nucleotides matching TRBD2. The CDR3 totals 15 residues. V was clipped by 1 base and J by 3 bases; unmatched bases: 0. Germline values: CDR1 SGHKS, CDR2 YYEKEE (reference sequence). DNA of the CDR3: TGTGCCAGCAGCTTGCTAGCGGGGGACACCGGGGAGCTGTTTTTT. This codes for CASSLLAGDTGELFF.

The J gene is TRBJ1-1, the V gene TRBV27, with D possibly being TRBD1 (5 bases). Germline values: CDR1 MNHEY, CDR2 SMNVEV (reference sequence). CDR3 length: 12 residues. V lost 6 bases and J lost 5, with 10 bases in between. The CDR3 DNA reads TGTGCCAGCAGGGGGCTAATGACTGAAGCTTTCTTT. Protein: CASRGLMTEAFF.

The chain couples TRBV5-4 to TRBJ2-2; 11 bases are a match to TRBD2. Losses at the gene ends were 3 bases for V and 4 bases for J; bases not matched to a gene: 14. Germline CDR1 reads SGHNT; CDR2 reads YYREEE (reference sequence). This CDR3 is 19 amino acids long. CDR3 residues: CASSSGTSGGLGGTGELFF. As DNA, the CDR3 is TGTGCCAGCAGCTCCGGGACTAGCGGAGGGCTCGGCGGCACCGGGGAGCTGTTTTTT.